Shown below are 9 T cell receptor beta chains from a single sample sequenced in a study of TIL therapy for anti-PD-1-resistant metastatic lung cancer. This was the immunoSEQ v3 assay. TCRdb's copy holds only in-frame clones and misses some; the assay was immunoSEQ multiplex PCR. Among tens of thousands of clones listed, less than 75% were seen once. The sample's time point: pre-treatment sample, taken before nivolumab and TIL therapy. The source was blood, collected at baseline. These receptors all come from a person aged 25 to 80 with non-small cell lung cancer.

The chain is built from TRBV5-1 and TRBJ1-1; 7 nucleotides line up with TRBD1. V gave up 0 bases and J gave up 2 bases; unmatched junction bases: 10. Germline CDR1 is SGHRS and CDR2 is YFSETQ. CDR3 length: 17 residues. CDR3 in DNA: TGCGCCAGCAGCTTGGGGGGACAGAGTAGGATTAACACTGAAGCTTTCTTT. It yields the protein CASSLGGQSRINTEAFF.

The table lists this clone with a few counts. The V call is TRBV6-1, the J call TRBJ2-6; the D is unclear. The V and J ends lost 7 bases and 2 bases respectively, with 9 bases between them. This CDR3 contains 14 residues. Germline V gene lookup returns CDR1 MNHNS and CDR2 SASEGT. The DNA for the CDR3 is TGTGCCAGCACGCCGTCCGCTGGGGCCAACGTCCTGACTTTC. Amino acid sequence: CASTPSAGANVLTF.

The gene calls are TRBV9 and TRBJ2-3, with a weak D call TRBD2 (5 bases). This CDR3 region has 15 residues. Germline CDR1 is SGDLS and CDR2 is YYNGEE. V lost 7 bases and J 3 bases, leaving 18 bases between the germline ends. DNA for the CDR3: TGTGCCAGCGGAGCCTACCTTGGAGGAACAGATACGCAGTATTTT. Translated: CASGAYLGGTDTQYF.

In DNA, the CDR3 is TGCAGCGTTTTACCCAGCGGACATGAGCAGTTCTTC. It specifies CSVLPSGHEQFF. The chain joins TRBV29-1 to TRBJ2-1; D is perhaps TRBD2 (5 bases). V was cut by 5 bases and J by 8 bases, with 13 bases left in between. CDR3 length: 12 residues. Germline CDR1 reads SQVTM; CDR2 reads ANQGSEA.

V and J are TRBV4-1 and TRBJ1-6, with TRBD1 matching over 8 bases. Germline V CDR1 and CDR2: MGHRA, YSYEKL. The CDR3 sequence is 15 residues long. J gave up 7 bases and V 5 bases, and 7 bases lay outside the gene matches. The CDR3 coding sequence is TGCGCCAGCAGCTCCTCGACAGGGGACAATTCACCCCTCCACTTT. This encodes CASSSSTGDNSPLHF.

In DNA form, the CDR3 reads TGTGCCAGCAGGAGGACAGGGTTGAACATTCAGTACTTC. It translates to CASRRTGLNIQYF. V usage is TRBV6-1 and J usage is TRBJ2-4, with 8 bases matching TRBD1. J lost 7 bases, V lost 6 bases, and 5 bases had no gene match. Germline values: CDR1 MNHNS, CDR2 SASEGT. The length of the CDR3 is 13 residues.

This chain connects TRBV4-2 to TRBJ2-6; D gene ambiguous. Trimming left V 0 bases short and J 0 bases short, with 6 bases between. CDR3 length equals 16 residues. CDR1 and CDR2 (germline): LGHNA, YNFKEQ. In DNA, the CDR3 is TGTGCCAGCAGCCAAGAAGGTAGCTCTGGGGCCAACGTCCTGACTTTC. This encodes CASSQEGSSGANVLTF.

The chain carries TRBV6-6 and TRBJ1-2; D gene uncertain. Trimming removed 2 bases from V and 6 bases from J, with 4 bases in between. The CDR3 spans 11 residues. Germline CDR1 is MNHNY and CDR2 is SVGAGI (reference sequence). The CDR3 DNA reads TGTGCCAGCAGTTACGAGAATGGCTACACCTTC. As protein: CASSYENGYTF.

The genes are TRBV5-1 and TRBJ1-1; TRBD1 is a possible D gene (5 bases). V was clipped by 0 bases and J by 6 bases, with 18 bases between them. The CDR3 runs 16 residues. From germline, CDR1 is SGHRS and CDR2 YFSETQ. The CDR3 nucleotides read TGCGCCAGCAGCTTGGAATGGGGCGCAGTGGGGGCTGAAGCTTTCTTT. It encodes CASSLEWGAVGAEAFF.